The rows below give T cell receptor beta chains drawn from one sample of a study of blood T cell repertoires in COVID-19. The protocol was immunoSEQ multiplex PCR, while the TCRdb copy is restricted to in-frame clones and leaves out a portion. The repertoire consists of 150,000 to 200,000 clones, with more than 75% occurring once and the leading ten covering 6%. The sample was peripheral blood. These receptors were obtained from a man aged 35 to 55 with active or convalescent COVID-19. Both conserved end residues are part of each CDR3. The order of the fields is clone size, J gene, CDR3 length, V gene, D gene, CDR3 DNA, CDR3 protein. The D gene is left open where the match is weak. Clone size is stated in some rows and not others, as once, few, many or a class when expanded.

size: NA; J: TRBJ2-7; length: 14; V: TRBV28; D: TRBD1; DNA: TGTGCCAGCAGACCGGGACAGGGTTACCACGAGCAGTACTTC; CDR3: CASRPGQGYHEQYF
size: NA; J: TRBJ1-2; length: 19; V: TRBV6-2/TRBV6-3; D: TRBD1; DNA: TGTGCCAGCAGCCTCCCCGTCGGGACAGGGGGCGCGTGGAACTATGGCTACACCTTC; CDR3: CASSLPVGTGGAWNYGYTF
size: NA; J: TRBJ2-7; length: 14; V: TRBV9; D: TRBD1; DNA: TGTGCCAGCAGCCCCCGACAGGGTTGGGTCGAGCAGTACTTC; CDR3: CASSPRQGWVEQYF
size: NA; J: TRBJ1-5; length: 13; V: TRBV29-1; D: NA; DNA: TGCAGCGCACGAGAAGGGGTCAATCAGCCCCAGCATTTT; CDR3: CSAREGVNQPQHF
size: NA; J: TRBJ1-6; length: 13; V: TRBV6-5; D: TRBD1; DNA: TGTGCCGGAGGACAGGGTTCCAATTCACCCCTCCACTTT; CDR3: CAGGQGSNSPLHF
size: NA; J: TRBJ1-1; length: 14; V: TRBV19; D: NA; DNA: TGTGCCAGTAGTATCGTCGGGGGAGGTTCTGAAGCTTTCTTT; CDR3: CASSIVGGGSEAFF
size: NA; J: TRBJ2-2; length: 17; V: TRBV25-1; D: TRBD1; DNA: TGTGCCAGCAGTGAATTTAACAGGGGGCGGGAAACCGGGGAGCTGTTTTTT; CDR3: CASSEFNRGRETGELFF
size: NA; J: TRBJ2-7; length: 13; V: TRBV28; D: NA; DNA: TGTGCCAGCACTACGACACCCAAGCCCGAGCAGTACTTC; CDR3: CASTTTPKPEQYF
size: NA; J: TRBJ1-1; length: 15; V: TRBV28; D: NA; DNA: TGTGCCAGCAGTCTAAACCGGGACACAATCACTGAAGCTTTCTTT; CDR3: CASSLNRDTITEAFF
size: NA; J: TRBJ1-1; length: 15; V: TRBV5-1; D: NA; DNA: TGCGCCAGCAGCCTCCTTGGGGGAGGAAACACTGAAGCTTTCTTT; CDR3: CASSLLGGGNTEAFF
size: few; J: TRBJ1-6; length: 15; V: TRBV11-2; D: NA; DNA: TGTGCCAGCAGCTTAGACGTTCTCGGGAATTCACCCCTCCACTTT; CDR3: CASSLDVLGNSPLHF
size: NA; J: TRBJ1-6; length: 13; V: TRBV28; D: TRBD1; DNA: TGTGCCAGCAGTTACAGGGGCGGTTCACCCCTCCACTTT; CDR3: CASSYRGGSPLHF
size: once; J: TRBJ2-5; length: 15; V: TRBV27; D: NA; DNA: TGTGCCAGCAGTTTATCGACAGGCCACCAAGAGACCCAGTACTTC; CDR3: CASSLSTGHQETQYF
size: NA; J: TRBJ1-4; length: 18; V: TRBV4-1; D: TRBD1; DNA: TGCGCCAGCAGCCAAGGGACAGGGGGCGCCTTTTCTAATGAAAAACTGTTTTTT; CDR3: CASSQGTGGAFSNEKLFF
size: NA; J: TRBJ1-2; length: 13; V: TRBV6-1; D: NA; DNA: TGTGCCAGCAGTGAACTAGGGGACTATGGCTACACCTTC; CDR3: CASSELGDYGYTF
size: NA; J: TRBJ2-7; length: 15; V: TRBV5-6; D: TRBD1; DNA: TGTGCCAGCAGCCTGGGGGGGACAGGGGCCTCCGAGCAGTACTTC; CDR3: CASSLGGTGASEQYF
size: NA; J: TRBJ2-2; length: 14; V: TRBV6-4; D: NA; DNA: TGTGCCAGCTCCAACGAGGGGAACACCGGGGAGCTGTTTTTT; CDR3: CASSNEGNTGELFF
size: NA; J: TRBJ2-1; length: 16; V: TRBV19; D: TRBD2; DNA: TGTGCCAGTAGTATACACTCGGCGGGAGCGTACAATGAGCAGTTCTTC; CDR3: CASSIHSAGAYNEQFF
size: NA; J: TRBJ1-2; length: 15; V: TRBV4-3; D: NA; DNA: TGCGCCAGCAGCCAAGGGGGGGGTAAGGTTGACGGCTACACCTTC; CDR3: CASSQGGGKVDGYTF
size: NA; J: TRBJ1-2; length: 16; V: TRBV18; D: NA; DNA: TGTGCCAGCTCACCACCTACGTCAGATTCTAACTATGGCTACACCTTC; CDR3: CASSPPTSDSNYGYTF
size: NA; J: TRBJ2-2; length: 14; V: TRBV9; D: TRBD2; DNA: TGTGCCAGCAGCGTCGGGACTAGGTTCGGGGAGCTGTTTTTT; CDR3: CASSVGTRFGELFF
size: NA; J: TRBJ1-5; length: 14; V: TRBV27; D: TRBD1; DNA: TGTGCCAGCAGTGGGACAGGGGGCAATCAGCCCCAGCATTTT; CDR3: CASSGTGGNQPQHF
size: NA; J: TRBJ2-3; length: 15; V: TRBV5-5; D: NA; DNA: TGTGCCAGCAGCTTGGGTCTAACTAGCACAGATACGCAGTATTTT; CDR3: CASSLGLTSTDTQYF
size: NA; J: TRBJ2-7; length: 15; V: TRBV6-5; D: TRBD1; DNA: TGTGCCAGCAGTTACCGGGACAGGGGAACCCACGAGCAGTACTTC; CDR3: CASSYRDRGTHEQYF
size: once; J: TRBJ2-2; length: 15; V: TRBV5-6; D: NA; DNA: TGTGCCAGCAGCTTTGGTCGGCAGGGTACCGGGGAGCTGTTTTTT; CDR3: CASSFGRQGTGELFF
size: NA; J: TRBJ2-1; length: 15; V: TRBV7-9; D: TRBD1; DNA: TGTGCCAGCAGCTTTGACAGGGGGCAAGTCTATGAGCAGTTCTTC; CDR3: CASSFDRGQVYEQFF
size: NA; J: TRBJ1-2; length: 16; V: TRBV5-1; D: TRBD1; DNA: TGCGCCAGCGCCCCGGGACAGCCCGTTTCTGGCTATGGCTACACCTTC; CDR3: CASAPGQPVSGYGYTF
size: NA; J: TRBJ1-2; length: 14; V: TRBV6-5; D: TRBD1; DNA: TGTGCCAGCAGTCCTGACAGGGGGGCCTATGGCTACACCTTC; CDR3: CASSPDRGAYGYTF
size: NA; J: TRBJ2-7; length: 15; V: TRBV7-2; D: NA; DNA: TGTGCCAGCAGCTTAGGGGGGGACCACTCCTACGAGCAGTACTTC; CDR3: CASSLGGDHSYEQYF
size: NA; J: TRBJ2-7; length: 15; V: TRBV7-2; D: NA; DNA: TGTGCCAGCAGCCCCTCACCCGGGACAAACTACGAGCAGTACTTC; CDR3: CASSPSPGTNYEQYF
size: NA; J: TRBJ1-2; length: 13; V: TRBV4-3; D: NA; DNA: TGCGCCAGCAGCCAAGCGGCAGGGTACGGCTACACCTTC; CDR3: CASSQAAGYGYTF
size: few; J: TRBJ1-6; length: 13; V: TRBV11-2; D: NA; DNA: TGTGCCAGCAGCTTTGGAGGCGATTCACCCCTCCACTTT; CDR3: CASSFGGDSPLHF
size: once; J: TRBJ1-5; length: 13; V: TRBV19; D: TRBD1; DNA: TGTGCCAGTAGTAAGGACAGGAATCAGCCCCAGCATTTT; CDR3: CASSKDRNQPQHF
size: NA; J: TRBJ2-2; length: 17; V: TRBV4-1; D: NA; DNA: TGCGCCAGCAGCCCTCGAAGCGACAGAGTGAACACCGGGGAGCTGTTTTTT; CDR3: CASSPRSDRVNTGELFF
size: NA; J: TRBJ1-2; length: 17; V: TRBV5-6; D: TRBD1; DNA: TGTGCCAGCAGCCGCAGGACAGGGACAGCCGATAACTATGGCTACACCTTC; CDR3: CASSRRTGTADNYGYTF
size: NA; J: TRBJ1-2; length: 17; V: TRBV6-4; D: NA; DNA: TGTGCCAGCAGTGACTGGGGGGGCCCCCCGTTCAGCAGTGGCTACACCTTC; CDR3: CASSDWGGPPFSSGYTF
size: NA; J: TRBJ2-2; length: 15; V: TRBV2; D: TRBD1; DNA: TGTGCCAGCAGTGTCGACAGGGCATACACCGGGGAGCTGTTTTTT; CDR3: CASSVDRAYTGELFF
size: few; J: TRBJ1-2; length: 16; V: TRBV3-1/TRBV3-2; D: TRBD1; DNA: TGTGCCAGCAGCCAAGCCACAGGGGGCGCCGGCTATGGCTACACCTTC; CDR3: CASSQATGGAGYGYTF
size: once; J: TRBJ2-2; length: 16; V: TRBV24-1; D: TRBD2; DNA: TGTGCCACCAGTGGGGGGACTAGCTACGACACCGGGGAGCTGTTTTTT; CDR3: CATSGGTSYDTGELFF
size: NA; J: TRBJ1-5; length: 15; V: TRBV2; D: NA; DNA: TGTGCCAGCAGTGTTGGTGGTAAGGGGCAGCAGCCCCAGCATTTT; CDR3: CASSVGGKGQQPQHF
size: NA; J: TRBJ2-5; length: 10; V: TRBV10-2; D: NA; DNA: TGCGCCAGCAGTGCGGGGACCCAGTACTTC; CDR3: CASSAGTQYF
size: NA; J: TRBJ1-1; length: 13; V: TRBV29-1; D: NA; DNA: TGCAGCGTTGACTTCGGGGGAGTTACTGAAGCTTTCTTT; CDR3: CSVDFGGVTEAFF
size: NA; J: TRBJ2-3; length: 17; V: TRBV5-8; D: TRBD2; DNA: TGTGCCAGCAGCTCGAGACTAGCGAATAAATACACAGATACGCAGTATTTT; CDR3: CASSSRLANKYTDTQYF
size: NA; J: TRBJ1-5; length: 14; V: TRBV13; D: NA; DNA: TGTGCCAGCCGCCCGGGGGGCACGAATCAGCCCCAGCATTTT; CDR3: CASRPGGTNQPQHF
size: NA; J: TRBJ2-2; length: 10; V: TRBV25-1; D: NA; DNA: TGTGCCACCGGTTGGGGGGAGCTGTTTTTT; CDR3: CATGWGELFF
size: NA; J: TRBJ1-1; length: 15; V: TRBV5-6; D: NA; DNA: TGTGCCAGCAGCTCCCCCGGGGACGCGGGAACTGAAGCTTTCTTT; CDR3: CASSSPGDAGTEAFF
size: NA; J: TRBJ2-7; length: 15; V: TRBV28; D: NA; DNA: TGTGCCAGCAGTTTCCGGGTTCCGGGGTCCTACGAGCAGTACTTC; CDR3: CASSFRVPGSYEQYF
size: NA; J: TRBJ1-5; length: 15; V: TRBV28; D: NA; DNA: TGTGCCAGCAGGGGCCAGGGTCAGGGCAATCAGCCCCAGCATTTT; CDR3: CASRGQGQGNQPQHF
size: once; J: TRBJ2-3; length: 16; V: TRBV4-3; D: NA; DNA: TGCGCCAGCAGCCAAGAACTCGCCCGGGGGTCAGATACGCAGTATTTT; CDR3: CASSQELARGSDTQYF
size: NA; J: TRBJ2-3; length: 14; V: TRBV2; D: NA; DNA: TGTGCCAGCAGCTTAAGTGGAGGAGCAGATACGCAGTATTTT; CDR3: CASSLSGGADTQYF
size: NA; J: TRBJ1-5; length: 16; V: TRBV5-8; D: NA; DNA: TGTGCCAGCAGCTTGGTCGGGGGGTCGGGCAATCAGCCCCAGCATTTT; CDR3: CASSLVGGSGNQPQHF
size: NA; J: TRBJ2-3; length: 20; V: TRBV4-2; D: TRBD2; DNA: TGTGCCAGCAGCCAGGGACTAGCGGGAGCCAGTACCTTGGGCACAGATACGCAGTATTTT; CDR3: CASSQGLAGASTLGTDTQYF
size: NA; J: TRBJ1-5; length: 13; V: TRBV10-3; D: TRBD1; DNA: TGTGCCATCAATATGGGACAGGGACAGCCCCAGCATTTT; CDR3: CAINMGQGQPQHF